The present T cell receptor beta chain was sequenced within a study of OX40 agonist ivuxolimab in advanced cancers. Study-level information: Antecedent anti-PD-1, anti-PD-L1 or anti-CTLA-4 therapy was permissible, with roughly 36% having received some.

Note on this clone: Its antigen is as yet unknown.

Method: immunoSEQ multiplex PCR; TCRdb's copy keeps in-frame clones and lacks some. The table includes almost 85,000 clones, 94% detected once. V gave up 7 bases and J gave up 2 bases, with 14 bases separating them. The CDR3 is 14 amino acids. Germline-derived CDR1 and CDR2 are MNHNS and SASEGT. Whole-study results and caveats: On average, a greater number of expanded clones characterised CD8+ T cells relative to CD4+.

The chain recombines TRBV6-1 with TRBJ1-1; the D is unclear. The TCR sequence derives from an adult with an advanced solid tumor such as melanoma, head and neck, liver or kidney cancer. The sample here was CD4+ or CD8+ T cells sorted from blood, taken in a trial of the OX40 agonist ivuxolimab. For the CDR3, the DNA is TGTGCCAGCACCCTGGGATTTCTAAACACTGAAGCTTTCTTT. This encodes CASTLGFLNTEAFF.